This T cell receptor beta chain is from a study of blood T cell repertoires in COVID-19. On the study more broadly: Samples came from the United States, Italy and Spain, spanning acute and convalescent COVID-19.

V dropped 0 bases and J dropped 1 base, with 12 bases sitting between them. Germline values: CDR1 LGHNA, CDR2 YSLEER. This CDR3 is 17 amino acids long. Per the original data handling: By means of reference gene primer amplification, nucleated cell counts were estimated. Sequencing used immunoSEQ multiplex PCR; TCRdb keeps in-frame clones, though not all of them. That table furnishes V, J and clone size, whereas the DNA furnished D and trimming. This sample has roughly 120,000 clones, with over 60% found just once. J is TRBJ2-2 and V is TRBV4-3, with D hard to call. The source is a man aged 65-85 years with acute or convalescent COVID-19. The sequencing input was peripheral blood. As DNA, the CDR3 is TGCGCCAGCAGCCAAGATCACCCGACAAGGAACACCGGGGAGCTGTTTTTT. Protein: CASSQDHPTRNTGELFF.